These 24 T cell receptor beta chains came from one sample sequenced in a study of human T cells and chemical hapten exposure. One entry per CDR3 protein, called by TCRdb with MiXCR from the RACE reads. This repertoire shows about 380,000 distinct CDR3 sequences, 4% to 6% found once; its top ten account for around 2.6%. Time point here: pre-sensitization, week 0. Treatment in this sample: therapeutic diphenylcyclopropenone sensitization with weekly scalp DPC. Sequences were derived from whole blood, sampled in connection with sensitization to the hapten diphenylcyclopropenone (DPC). The receptors here all came from a woman between 50 and 59 years old with alopecia areata. Some clones in this sample may be carry-over from other donors' samples.

The chain recombines TRBV9 with TRBJ2-7; D possibly corresponds to TRBD1 (5 bases). CDR1 SGDLS and CDR2 YYNGEE come from the germline V gene. V lost 0 bases and J lost 2, with 9 bases in between. The CDR3 has 14 residues. The CDR3 DNA reads as TGTGCCAGCAGCGTAGGGGGCGAACCCTACGAGCAGTACTTC. Translation: CASSVGGEPYEQYF.

This clonotype was seen ten or more times. The chain carries TRBV4-3 and TRBJ2-5; D is undetermined. CDR3 length equals 15 residues. Germline CDR1 reads LGHNA; CDR2 reads YSLEER. V lost 1 base, J lost 4 bases, and 13 bases lay in between. The CDR3 protein is CASSQGSVTPETQYF. The CDR3 coding sequence is TGCGCCAGCAGCCAAGGGTCAGTAACCCCAGAGACCCAGTACTTC.

This clonotype was seen repeatedly, ten times or more. V and J are TRBV7-9 and TRBJ2-7; D unresolved. The germline V gene has CDR1 SEHNR and CDR2 FQNEAQ (reference sequence). The V and J ends lost 4 bases and 3 bases respectively, with 16 bases between them. CDR3 length: 15 amino acids. The CDR3 sequence is CASSSRTEARYEQYF. CDR3 sequence (DNA): TGTGCCAGCAGCTCGAGAACTGAGGCCCGCTACGAGCAGTACTTC. Full variable domain (missing parts from reference TRBV7-9 and TRBJ2-7): DTGVSQNPRHKITKRGQNVTFRCDPISEHNRLYWYRQTLGQGPEFLTYFQNEAQLEKSRLLSDRFSAERPKGSFSTLEIQRTEQGDSAMYLCASSSRTEARYEQYFGPGTRLTVT.

The rearrangement uses TRBV28 and TRBJ1-2, with D possibly TRBD1 on 6 matching bases. The CDR3 runs to 15 residues. Germline V gene sequence: CDR1 MDHEN, CDR2 SYDVKM. Trimming stripped 5 bases from V and 3 bases from J, with 16 bases between. In nucleotides, the CDR3 is TGTGCCAGCAGTCCCCCGGAGGGGGATTACTATGGCTACACCTTC. Its protein product is CASSPPEGDYYGYTF.

This chain connects TRBV11-1 to TRBJ2-7; unclear D gene. From germline, CDR1 is SGHAT and CDR2 FQDESV (reference sequence). The CDR3 loop spans 13 amino acids. Trimming took off 2 bases at V and 3 bases at J, with 8 bases between the two ends. In DNA form, the CDR3 reads TGTGCCAGCAGCTTAAACGGTATCTACGAGCAGTACTTC. As protein: CASSLNGIYEQYF.

The table lists this clonotype with a few counts. The chain couples TRBV11-2 to TRBJ1-2; the D gene is possibly TRBD1 (6 bases). The CDR3 covers 14 residues. V lost 4 bases and J lost 5, with 14 bases in between. From germline, CDR1 is SGHAT and CDR2 FQNNGV. This CDR3 reads CASSSVNTGYGYTF. The CDR3 DNA reads as TGTGCCAGCAGCTCAGTCAACACAGGGTATGGCTACACCTTC.

This clonotype was found a few times. V gene TRBV6-5 combines with J gene TRBJ2-3; D gene ambiguous. Germline loops: CDR1 MNHEY, CDR2 SVGAGI. V lost 2 bases and J lost 6, with 12 bases in between. This CDR3 spans 14 amino acids. This chain's CDR3 is CASSYIVSRDTQYF. Written as DNA, the CDR3 is TGTGCCAGCAGTTACATAGTCTCTAGGGATACGCAGTATTTT.

CDR3 coding DNA: TGTGCCAGCACGCGCGGACAGGGAAGGGGCGTAGGTCAGCCCCAGCATTTT. Amino acids: CASTRGQGRGVGQPQHF. This chain connects TRBV6-6 to TRBJ1-5, with TRBD1 matching over 8 bases. The CDR3 contains 17 residues. V was pared by 7 bases and J by 6 bases, with 17 bases of the junction left unmatched. Germline V CDR1 and CDR2: MNHNY, SVGAGI (reference sequence).

This clonotype has a count of ten or more. V gene TRBV12-3 or TRBV12-4 combines with J gene TRBJ1-5, with a weak D call TRBD1 (5 bases). This CDR3 has 14 amino acids. The germline V and J ends were trimmed by 6 bases and 4 bases, with 13 bases remaining between them. The DNA for the CDR3 is TGTGCCAGCAGCAGTCAGGGTAAGAATCAGCCCCAGCATTTT. Its translation is CASSSQGKNQPQHF.

This clonotype was recorded many times. The chain couples TRBV7-2 to TRBJ1-3; D remains ambiguous. The CDR3 runs to 14 residues. Germline V gene lookup returns CDR1 SGHTA and CDR2 FQGNSA. The ends were cut back, 5 bases at V and 4 bases at J, with 12 bases in the middle. CDR3 in amino acids: CASSQESAGNTIYF. The CDR3, as DNA: TGTGCCAGCAGCCAAGAGTCTGCCGGAAACACCATATATTTT.

In this sample, this clonotype turned up a few times. The V gene is TRBV12-3 or TRBV12-4, the J gene TRBJ1-1; 7 nucleotides agree with TRBD1. The length of the CDR3 is 14 residues. J lost 5 bases, V lost 6 bases, and 9 bases had no gene match. CDR3 sequence (DNA): TGTGCCAGCAGCCCCATAACAGGGGAGACTGAAGCTTTCTTT. It yields the protein CASSPITGETEAFF.

This clonotype was seen many times. The V and J genes are TRBV10-3 and TRBJ2-7; D is perhaps TRBD2 (5 bases). CDR1 ENHRY and CDR2 SYGVKD come from the germline V gene. V was pared by 4 bases and J by 2 bases, with 12 bases between. The CDR3 sequence is 14 residues long. The CDR3 region has the DNA TGTGCCATCAGTGGTCCAGCGGAGACCTACGAGCAGTACTTC. It is translated as CAISGPAETYEQYF.

This clonotype was recorded many times. The V and J genes are TRBV27 and TRBJ2-3, with 15 bases matching TRBD2. J lost 11 bases, V lost 4 bases, and 4 bases had no gene match. Germline values: CDR1 MNHEY, CDR2 SMNVEV (reference sequence). This CDR3 is 14 amino acids long. The CDR3 is CASSWGTSGGKQYF. CDR3 DNA: TGTGCCAGCAGTTGGGGGACTAGCGGGGGGAAGCAGTATTTT.

This clonotype has more than one count but fewer than ten. This chain connects TRBV27 to TRBJ2-7; weak D call: TRBD1 (5 bases). The CDR3 consists of 15 residues. V was cut by 0 bases and J by 4 bases, with 13 bases left in between. Germline V gene sequence: CDR1 MNHEY, CDR2 SMNVEV (reference sequence). CDR3 sequence reads: CASSLSRTLLYEQYF. CDR3 nucleotide sequence: TGTGCCAGCAGTTTATCGAGGACACTGCTATACGAGCAGTACTTC.

This clonotype was found many times. The chain combines TRBV29-1 with TRBJ2-5, with TRBD1 as a possible D gene (6 bases). Germline assignment: CDR1 SQVTM and CDR2 ANQGSEA. This CDR3 is built from 13 residues. V gave up 6 bases and J gave up 0 bases, with 11 bases separating them. The CDR3 DNA reads as TGCAGCGTCATAACAGGGTACCAAGAGACCCAGTACTTC. Protein product: CSVITGYQETQYF.

There are many counts of this clonotype. The chain is built from TRBV4-2 and TRBJ2-1; TRBD2 aligns across 8 bases. Germline CDR1 is LGHNA and CDR2 is YNFKEQ. V gave up 0 bases and J gave up 9 bases; unmatched junction bases: 13. This CDR3 region has 17 residues. CDR3 loop: CASSQDPGAGVPPEQFF. CDR3 nucleotide sequence: TGTGCCAGCAGCCAAGATCCAGGAGCGGGAGTTCCCCCTGAGCAGTTCTTC.

The CDR3: CASSALGQVSSYEQYF. The CDR3, as DNA: TGTGCCAGCAGTGCCCTCGGGCAGGTGAGCTCCTACGAGCAGTACTTC. The rearrangement uses TRBV28 and TRBJ2-7; D is ambiguous. Germline V gives CDR1 MDHEN, CDR2 SYDVKM. Trimming left V 5 bases short and J 0 bases short, with 17 bases between. The CDR3 consists of 16 residues.

On this clonotype itself: A much more abundant neighbour one base away suggests this may be a read error. V is TRBV29-1 and J is TRBJ2-3; D is perhaps TRBD2 (5 bases). Per the germline V gene, CDR1 is SQVTM and CDR2 is ANQGSEA. The CDR3 runs to 11 residues. V was pared by 6 bases and J by 5 bases, with 9 bases between. The CDR3 region has the DNA TGCAGCGTAGCGGACCAAGATACGCAGTATTTT. Its translation: CSVADQDTQYF.

The V gene is TRBV27, the J gene TRBJ2-5, with D perhaps TRBD1 (5 bases). Germline V CDR1 and CDR2: MNHEY, SMNVEV (reference sequence). V was cut by 4 bases and J by 3 bases, with 18 bases left in between. This CDR3 region has 16 residues. CDR3 amino acids: CASSWNPDKWEETQYF. CDR3 in DNA: TGTGCCAGCAGTTGGAACCCGGACAAATGGGAAGAGACCCAGTACTTC.

This clonotype was picked up a small number of times. The V and J genes are TRBV6-2 or TRBV6-3 and TRBJ2-7; 11 nucleotides agree with TRBD1. The CDR3 contains 14 residues. V shed 7 bases, J shed 5 bases, and the junction held 7 bases outside the gene matches. CDR1 and CDR2 from the germline V gene are MNHEY and SVGEGT. As DNA, the CDR3 is TGTGCCAGCACCGAGGGACAGGGGGTAAACGAGCAGTACTTC. It specifies CASTEGQGVNEQYF.

This clonotype was recorded many times. The chain joins TRBV27 to TRBJ1-2; 8 bases line up with TRBD1. Germline CDR1 is MNHEY and CDR2 is SMNVEV (reference sequence). The CDR3 runs 14 residues. V shed 6 bases and J 1 base; nucleotides not matched to a gene: 4. The CDR3 nucleotides are TGTGCCAGCAGCTCCGGACAGGGTAACTATGGCTACACCTTC. This sequence encodes CASSSGQGNYGYTF.

This clonotype was found many times. This chain joins TRBV3-1 and TRBJ1-2; weak D call: TRBD1 (6 bases). Germline V gives CDR1 LGHDT, CDR2 YNNKEL (reference sequence). The V gene lost 0 bases and the J gene lost 5 bases, with 7 bases spanning the gap. This CDR3 comprises 13 residues. This CDR3 is CASSQDGQYGYTF. CDR3 in DNA: TGTGCCAGCAGCCAAGATGGACAGTATGGCTACACCTTC.

This clonotype was observed a handful of times. The J gene is TRBJ2-7, the V gene TRBV20-1; D possibly corresponds to TRBD2 (7 bases). Germline lookup yields CDR1 DFQATT and CDR2 SNEGSKA (reference sequence). There are 14 residues in the CDR3. With 2 bases removed from V and 5 bases from J, the gap between germline ends came to 16 bases. The CDR3 here is CSARFAGGGHEQYF. The CDR3 DNA follows: TGCAGTGCTAGATTCGCAGGCGGGGGCCACGAGCAGTACTTC.

This clonotype occurred a few times. This chain links TRBV2 with TRBJ2-1, with 13 bases that match TRBD2. The CDR3 is 16 amino acids. V shed 2 bases, J shed 4 bases, and the junction held 2 bases outside the gene matches. Looked up from germline, CDR1 is SNHLY and CDR2 is FYNNEI. The CDR3 DNA sequence: TGTGCCAGCAGTGAACTACTAGCGGGGGGGTACAATGAGCAGTTCTTC. Encoded protein: CASSELLAGGYNEQFF.